Reported below is one T cell receptor (beta chain). Its antigen target is currently unknown. No base-level quality is on record; no much larger clone is a single base apart. This record comes from a study of OX40 agonist ivuxolimab in advanced cancers. For context, the study as a whole: The costimulatory receptor OX40 (CD134) was targeted by ivuxolimab, a fully human IgG2 agonistic monoclonal antibody. Patients were allowed to have had prior anti-PD-1, anti-PD-L1 or anti-CTLA-4 therapy, and approximately 39% of the dose-escalation patients had been treated with checkpoint inhibitors. Partial responses were achieved by three dose-escalation patients, of whom one had hepatocellular carcinoma and two had cutaneous melanoma. Intravenous ivuxolimab was administered to patients every 2 weeks at six dose levels: 0.01, 0.1, 0.3, 1.5, 3 and 10 mg/kg. A male proportion of 82.7% and a mean age of 60 years, ranging from roughly 20 to 80, were recorded for the dose-escalation cohort. Of the approximately 50 patients in dose escalation, 19 had hepatocellular carcinoma, some 15 had melanoma, 9 had renal cell carcinoma and 9 had head and neck cancer. The purpose of peripheral TCRbeta sequencing was to test whether ivuxolimab changed TCR sequence diversity and led to clonal T-cell expansion. The paper reports the monotherapy dose-escalation portion (N of about 50 patients) of the phase I ivuxolimab trial.

Genomic DNA was isolated from the sorted cells so that the TCRbeta CDR3 region could be sequenced. The immunoSEQ Assay was used for sequencing of TCRbeta CDR3 regions. TCRdb took over this immuneACCESS table, retaining in-frame rearrangements with V and J assigned. Such tables are incomplete; in checked studies, under half of the missing clones stem from an unresolved V gene, and the remainder is unexplained. Across this sample there are approximately 25,000 clones, with 80% to 90% seen only once. The leading ten clones occupy approximately 42% of the sample. There are 17 amino acids in the CDR3, from cysteine to phenylalanine inclusive. The entry retains the CDR3 DNA only, 51 bases that are in frame from base 1. Per the germline V gene, MDHEN is the CDR1 and SYDVKM is the CDR2. Germline trimming: 3 bases from V, 7 bases from J; junction bases outside gene matches: 9. What the research found in general, with its limitations: Low levels of normalized T-cell clonal expansion were also seen in some patients who did not respond. Clonal expansion of both CD4+ and CD8+ blood T cells was observed from baseline to week 6 at doses 0.1 to 3.0 mg/kg. Partial responders in the 0.1-3.0 mg/kg groups had among the lowest normalized peripheral clonal expansion, especially among CD8+ T cells. Antigen specificity was not determined for the clonally expanded peripheral T cells. After ivuxolimab, more expanded clones were found on average in CD8+ T cells than in CD4+ T cells.

The trial excluded patients who had a history of autoimmune disease or who were on systemic immunosuppression. Peripheral blood for TCR sequencing was collected from all dose cohorts at baseline, on cycle 4 day 1, and on cycle 7 day 1. Samples were obtained from an open-label, multicenter, first-in-human phase I dose-escalation trial of ivuxolimab. Adults with locally advanced or metastatic melanoma, renal cell carcinoma, hepatocellular carcinoma or head and neck squamous cell carcinoma were enrolled in the trial. CD4+ and CD8+ T cells were sorted separately from peripheral blood before TCR sequencing.

Sequencing used CD4+ or CD8+ T cells sorted from blood, obtained in a trial of the OX40 agonist ivuxolimab. The TCR sequence derives from an adult with an advanced solid tumor such as melanoma, head and neck, liver or kidney cancer. The chain was built from TRBV28 and TRBJ2-2; 12 central nucleotides agree with TRBD1. The DNA sequence reads TGTGCCAGCAGTTTGGTTGGGACAGGGGGCTTTAGCGGGGAGCTGTTTTTT. This sequence encodes CASSLVGTGGFSGELFF.